Following are 15 T cell receptor beta chains from one sample sequenced in a study of cytomegalovirus exposure and HLA in healthy donors. TCRdb keeps only in-frame clones here, not all; method: immunoSEQ multiplex PCR. The sample records 150,000 to 180,000 clones, approximately 86% being singletons. Material: PBMCs. The receptors originated from a human donor in good health.

The chain has TRBV5-1 and TRBJ2-3, with D possibly matching TRBD2 (6 bases). Germline V gene sequence: CDR1 SGHRS, CDR2 YFSETQ. V lost 1 base to trimming and J lost 3 bases, with 9 bases between them. The CDR3 is 14 residues long. Here the CDR3 reads CASSLFAGTDTQYF. CDR3 nucleotides: TGCGCCAGCAGCTTGTTTGCGGGGACAGATACGCAGTATTTT.

This chain links TRBV11-3 with TRBJ1-2; D might be TRBD1 (5 bases). The V and J ends lost 1 base and 2 bases respectively, with 14 bases between them. This CDR3 contains 16 residues. The V gene's germline CDR1 is SGHNT and CDR2 YENEEA. This chain's CDR3 is CASSLVSGGRNYGYTF. The CDR3 bases are TGTGCCAGCAGCTTAGTGAGCGGGGGACGGAACTATGGCTACACCTTC.

The DNA of the CDR3 is TGTGCCAGCAGCTTTGCAGGGGGCAGTAACACCATATATTTT. Translating it yields CASSFAGGSNTIYF. The rearrangement links TRBV7-2 to TRBJ1-3; TRBD1 agrees at 8 bases. Trimming at V came to 3 bases and at J to 7 bases, leaving 5 bases not matched to a gene. CDR3 size: 14 residues. Per germline, CDR1 SGHTA and CDR2 FQGNSA.

The rearrangement links TRBV25-1 to TRBJ1-6; D is unclear. V lost 1 base, J lost 0 bases, and 7 bases lay in between. This CDR3 region has 16 residues. CDR1 and CDR2 (germline): MGHDK, SYGVNS. This chain's CDR3 is CASSEFASSYNSPLHF. The CDR3 nucleotides read TGTGCCAGCAGTGAATTCGCGAGCTCCTATAATTCACCCCTCCACTTT.

V and J are TRBV6-5 and TRBJ2-2; the D gene is possibly TRBD2 (6 bases). The germline V and J ends were trimmed by 2 bases and 3 bases, with 10 bases remaining between them. The CDR3 extends over 15 amino acids. CDR1 is MNHEY and CDR2 is SVGAGI in the germline V gene. The DNA of the CDR3 is TGTGCCAGCAGTTACCGGCGGGGTCACACCGGGGAGCTGTTTTTT. It is translated as CASSYRRGHTGELFF.

The chain couples TRBV2 to TRBJ2-1, with 7 bases lining up with TRBD1. The CDR3 spans 14 residues. CDR1 is SNHLY, CDR2 FYNNEI, per germline. After removal of 5 bases from V and 3 bases from J, the junction contained 4 bases not matched to a gene. The CDR3 here is CASSFRDSYNEQFF. The DNA of the CDR3 is TGTGCCAGCAGTTTCCGGGACAGCTACAATGAGCAGTTCTTC.

The DNA for the CDR3 is TGTGCCAGTAGACGACAGGACAGGGGCAACTATGGCTACACCTTC. Its translation is CASRRQDRGNYGYTF. The V call is TRBV19, the J call TRBJ1-2; 9 bases map to TRBD1. Germline V gives CDR1 LNHDA, CDR2 SQIVND (reference sequence). V shed 6 bases and J 2 bases; nucleotides not matched to a gene: 7. The CDR3 consists of 15 residues.

CDR3 DNA sequence: TGTGCCAGCAGCTTAGGTTCCGGGCGGACAGCCAACACCGGGGAGCTGTTTTTT. Residues: CASSLGSGRTANTGELFF. The gene calls are TRBV7-9 and TRBJ2-2; a weak D match, TRBD1 (6 bases). Germline CDR1 SEHNR, CDR2 FQNEAQ (reference sequence). This CDR3 spans 18 amino acids. V was shortened by 1 base and J by 2 bases, with 17 bases between the two germline ends.

CDR3 protein: CASSLVLAGAAGELFF. DNA for the CDR3: TGTGCCAGCAGTTTAGTTCTAGCGGGAGCGGCCGGGGAGCTGTTTTTT. The rearrangement links TRBV27 to TRBJ2-2; 10 nucleotides match TRBD2. The CDR3 loop spans 16 amino acids. The ends lost 2 bases at V and 6 bases at J; junction bases unmatched: 6. The germline gives CDR1 MNHEY, CDR2 SMNVEV (reference sequence).

The chain employs TRBV6-5 and TRBJ2-1; 9 bases match TRBD1. Germline lookup yields CDR1 MNHEY and CDR2 SVGAGI. The CDR3 covers 15 residues. J was trimmed by 7 bases and V by 4 bases; bases with no gene match: 8. Here the CDR3 reads CASSWGDRDVNEQFF. The CDR3 nucleotides read TGTGCCAGCAGTTGGGGGGACAGGGATGTTAATGAGCAGTTCTTC.

The chain links TRBV6-4 to TRBJ1-2, with a weak D call TRBD1 (6 bases). V lost 6 bases to trimming and J lost 2 bases, with 13 bases between them. This CDR3 has 14 residues. Germline lookup yields CDR1 MRHNA and CDR2 SNTAGT. The CDR3 region is CASSPQGINYGYTF. CDR3 nucleotides: TGTGCCAGCAGCCCCCAGGGGATAAACTATGGCTACACCTTC.

V and J are TRBV5-4 and TRBJ2-7; 7 bases are a match to TRBD1. Per the germline V gene, CDR1 is SGHNT and CDR2 is YYREEE (reference sequence). The V and J ends lost 4 bases and 2 bases, in that order; junction bases with no gene match: 6. The CDR3 totals 14 residues. The CDR3 here is CASSIDRVAYEQYF. The CDR3 DNA reads TGTGCCAGCAGCATAGACAGGGTTGCCTACGAGCAGTACTTC.

The chain has TRBV2 and TRBJ2-5, with 9 nucleotides matching TRBD1. This CDR3 is built from 13 residues. V shed 6 bases, J shed 4 bases, and the junction held 3 bases outside the gene matches. Per the germline V gene, CDR1 is SNHLY and CDR2 is FYNNEI. Here the CDR3 DNA reads TGTGCCAGCAGAGACAGGGGGACAGAGACCCAGTACTTC. This gives the protein CASRDRGTETQYF.

The chain is built from TRBV7-9 and TRBJ2-1; the match to TRBD1 covers 8 bases. V was pared by 7 bases and J by 7 bases, with 15 bases of the junction left unmatched. This CDR3 has 16 amino acids. The V gene's germline CDR1 is SEHNR and CDR2 FQNEAQ (reference sequence). The CDR3 nucleotides read TGTGCCAGCAACCCGATCGGACAGGGCCTTGAGAATGAGCAGTTCTTC. It encodes CASNPIGQGLENEQFF.

The chain combines TRBV18 with TRBJ2-3, with 10 bases that match TRBD2. Losses at the gene ends were 3 bases for V and 4 bases for J; bases not matched to a gene: 7. The CDR3 covers 16 residues. Germline V gives CDR1 KGHSH, CDR2 LQKENI. The CDR3 DNA follows: TGTGCCAGCTCACCTTCCAGCGGGGGGGCCGCAGATACGCAGTATTTT. Translated, it gives CASSPSSGGAADTQYF.